The present TCR beta chain was sequenced within a study of blood T cell repertoires in COVID-19. Study details: Sites in the United States, Italy and Spain provided acute and convalescent COVID-19 samples.

With 4 bases removed from V and 2 bases from J, the gap between germline ends came to 15 bases. Germline V gene lookup returns CDR1 SGHRS and CDR2 YFSETQ. This CDR3 spans 15 amino acids. Under the authors' procedure: Cell counts per sample came from amplifying reference gene primers. TCRdb keeps only in-frame clones here, not all; method: immunoSEQ multiplex PCR. V, J and clone size derive from that table, while D and trimming were established from the DNA sequence. The sample consists of tens of thousands of clones, more than 90% of them appearing once. The V and J genes are TRBV5-1 and TRBJ1-2; D might be TRBD1 (6 bases). The material sequenced was peripheral blood. The receptor was isolated from a woman of 80 years or more with acute or convalescent COVID-19. CDR3 coding DNA: TGCGCCAGCAGCCCCCCAACAGGGACGAACTATGGCTACACCTTC. Translation: CASSPPTGTNYGYTF.